One and the same sample provided the 11 T cell receptor beta chains below, sequenced in a study of cytomegalovirus exposure and HLA in healthy donors. PCR primers comprised 60 Vbeta and 13 Jbeta primers. Assay: immunoSEQ multiplex PCR; the TCRdb copy retains only in-frame clones and omits some. Altogether 200,000 or so clones are present, roughly 84% being singletons, with the ten largest covering 0.71%. Sequencing was carried out using PBMCs. The receptors were gathered from a boy under 10 years old in good health and CMV-seronegative.

This clone was recorded a few times. This chain connects TRBV5-1 to TRBJ2-6; 7 bases are a match to TRBD1. V lost 2 bases and J lost 2; bases outside the gene matches: 4. Per the germline V gene, CDR1 is SGHRS and CDR2 is YFSETQ. CDR3 length equals 16 residues. The CDR3 nucleotides read TGCGCCAGCAGCTTTTCAACAGGGGCTGGGGCCAACGTCCTGACTTTC. Translated: CASSFSTGAGANVLTF.

CDR3: CASSLRLAGLTDTQYF. Written as DNA, the CDR3 is TGTGCCAGCAGTTTGAGACTAGCGGGGCTCACAGATACGCAGTATTTT. This sequence joins TRBV6-5 and TRBJ2-3; 11 bases align to TRBD2. With V trimmed by 4 bases and J by 2 bases, 5 bases remained unmatched. This CDR3 region has 16 residues. Germline V gives CDR1 MNHEY, CDR2 SVGAGI.

In its sample, this clone was seen once. V and J are TRBV2 and TRBJ1-5; the D gene is possibly TRBD1 (5 bases). Trimming took 0 bases from V and 4 from J, leaving 13 bases between them. Per the germline V gene, CDR1 is SNHLY and CDR2 is FYNNEI. The CDR3 sequence is 16 residues long. The CDR3 region is CASSEAGRAWNQPQHF. CDR3 coding DNA: TGTGCCAGCAGTGAAGCAGGCAGGGCGTGGAATCAGCCCCAGCATTTT.

The rearrangement uses TRBV9 and TRBJ2-7; 7 bases are shared with TRBD2. This CDR3 region has 14 residues. After removal of 3 bases from V and 2 bases from J, the junction contained 5 bases not matched to a gene. Germline V gene sequence: CDR1 SGDLS, CDR2 YYNGEE. The CDR3 DNA is TGTGCCAGCAGCGGCGGACTAGGGGCCTACGAGCAGTACTTC. Translation: CASSGGLGAYEQYF.

This chain joins TRBV7-9 and TRBJ2-5; 8 bases align to TRBD2. The CDR3 spans 15 residues. V shed 0 bases, J shed 4 bases, and the junction held 4 bases outside the gene matches. The germline V gene encodes CDR1 SEHNR and CDR2 FQNEAQ (reference sequence). The CDR3 here is CASSLAETSGETQYF. The CDR3 DNA reads TGTGCCAGCAGCTTAGCGGAAACTAGCGGAGAGACCCAGTACTTC.

This sequence joins TRBV2 and TRBJ2-2, with D maybe TRBD2 (6 bases). V gave up 6 bases and J gave up 0 bases, with 11 bases separating them. The germline V gene encodes CDR1 SNHLY and CDR2 FYNNEI. The CDR3 length is 15 residues. The CDR3 DNA reads as TGTGCCAGCAGCCCGACTAGGCCGAACACCGGGGAGCTGTTTTTT. Its protein is CASSPTRPNTGELFF.

V is TRBV6-4 and J is TRBJ2-3; 8 bases match TRBD1. Germline V gene lookup returns CDR1 MRHNA and CDR2 SNTAGT. The junction had 5 bases not matched to a gene; V was cut back by 4 bases and J by 2 bases. The CDR3 sequence is 15 residues long. The CDR3 spells CASSARQGPTDTQYF. DNA of the CDR3: TGTGCCAGCAGTGCAAGACAGGGGCCCACAGATACGCAGTATTTT.

J is TRBJ1-1 and V is TRBV6-6; the match to TRBD1 covers 9 bases. CDR1 and CDR2 from the germline V gene are MNHNY and SVGAGI (reference sequence). This CDR3 is 14 amino acids long. With 2 bases clipped from V and 4 bases from J, the junction kept 2 bases outside the gene matches. In nucleotides, the CDR3 is TGTGCCAGCAGTTACCAGGGACAGGGCACTGAAGCTTTCTTT. Translated: CASSYQGQGTEAFF.

The chain links TRBV28 to TRBJ2-7; TRBD1 might be the D (6 bases). Germline CDR1 reads MDHEN; CDR2 reads SYDVKM. V lost 3 bases and J 6 bases, leaving 9 bases between the germline ends. This CDR3 contains 12 residues. CDR3 sequence: CASSLGRGEQYF. The DNA for the CDR3 is TGTGCCAGCAGTTTGGGCAGGGGCGAGCAGTACTTC.

Comment on this clone: Germline and junction disagree at one end, which may indicate a read error. This sequence joins TRBV7-7 and TRBJ1-5; D remains ambiguous. The CDR3 spans 18 residues. Germline assignment: CDR1 SSHAT and CDR2 FNYEAQ (reference sequence). CDR3 bases: TGTGCTAGCAGCACCTCTCATCGCCACAAACGGGTCGATCAGCCCCAGCATTTT. It encodes CASSTSHRHKRVDQPQHF.

The CDR3 DNA reads TGTGCCAGCAGCGTAGGATCCGGCCTAGCCTACAATGAGCAGTTCTTC. Protein sequence: CASSVGSGLAYNEQFF. The V and J genes are TRBV9 and TRBJ2-1; D gene ambiguous. The CDR3 spans 16 residues. Germline CDR1 SGDLS, CDR2 YYNGEE. V dropped 0 bases and J dropped 2 bases, with 12 bases sitting between them.